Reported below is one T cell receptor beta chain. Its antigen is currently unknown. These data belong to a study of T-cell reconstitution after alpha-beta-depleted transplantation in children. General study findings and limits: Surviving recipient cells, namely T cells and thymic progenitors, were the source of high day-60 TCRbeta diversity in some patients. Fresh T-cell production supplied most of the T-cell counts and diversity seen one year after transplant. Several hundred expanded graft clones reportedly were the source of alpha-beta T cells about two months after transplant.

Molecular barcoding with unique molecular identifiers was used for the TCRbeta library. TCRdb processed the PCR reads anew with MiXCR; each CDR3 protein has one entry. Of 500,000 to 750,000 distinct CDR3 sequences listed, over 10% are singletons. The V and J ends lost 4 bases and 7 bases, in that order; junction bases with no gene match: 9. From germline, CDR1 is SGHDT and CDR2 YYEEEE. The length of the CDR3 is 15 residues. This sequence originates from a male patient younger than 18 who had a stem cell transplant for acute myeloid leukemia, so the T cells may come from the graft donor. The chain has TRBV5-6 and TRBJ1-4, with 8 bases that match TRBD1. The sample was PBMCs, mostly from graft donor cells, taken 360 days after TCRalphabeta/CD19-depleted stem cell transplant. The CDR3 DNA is TGTGCCAGCAGCCTCGGGACAGGATTAGGTGAAAAACTGTTTTTT. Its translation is CASSLGTGLGEKLFF.